These 2 T cell receptor beta chains were all obtained from the same sample, sequenced in a study of cytomegalovirus exposure and HLA in healthy donors. Sequencing was performed with immunoSEQ multiplex PCR; in TCRdb, only in-frame clones are kept and a portion is missing. In the table there are some 80,000 clones, about 96% of which are singletons. The sequenced material came from PBMCs. These receptors came from a woman aged 18-29 years in good health and CMV-seronegative.

V is TRBV7-8 and J is TRBJ1-2; 7 bases are shared with TRBD1. V dropped 2 bases and J dropped 6; count of bases not matched to a gene: 6. The CDR3 length is 14 residues. CDR1 SGHVS and CDR2 FQNEAQ come from the germline V gene. This CDR3 reads CASSLNRQGDGYTF. CDR3 nucleotide sequence: TGTGCCAGCAGCTTAAATCGACAGGGCGATGGCTACACCTTC.

This clone was found once. The V and J genes are TRBV11-2 and TRBJ2-5; 7 bases agree with TRBD2. Germline-derived CDR1 and CDR2 are SGHAT and FQNNGV. J gave up 3 bases and V 1 base, and 5 bases lay outside the gene matches. CDR3 length: 15 residues. In DNA form, the CDR3 reads TGTGCCAGCAGCTTAGTTTCCGCGGGAGAAGAGACCCAGTACTTC. Translation: CASSLVSAGEETQYF.